What follows are 4 T cell receptor beta chains derived from one specimen sequenced in a study of blood T cell repertoires in COVID-19. Here immunoSEQ multiplex PCR was the method, and the copy in TCRdb shows in-frame clones only, minus some. The sample has more than 150,000 clones, around 91% seen once. The sample comprised peripheral blood. Receptor source: a man aged 50-60 years with acute or convalescent COVID-19.

The V and J genes are TRBV11-2 and TRBJ2-1; perhaps TRBD1 as D (5 bases). Germline V gives CDR1 SGHAT, CDR2 FQNNGV. V shed 0 bases and J shed 8 bases, with 14 bases lying between them. The CDR3 runs 15 residues. CDR3 nucleotides: TGTGCCAGCAGCTTAGAGGGCAGGGTTAGTTATGAGCAGTTCTTC. This codes for CASSLEGRVSYEQFF.

This sequence joins TRBV2 and TRBJ2-7; 8 bases match TRBD1. The germline V gene has CDR1 SNHLY and CDR2 FYNNEI. The CDR3 runs 13 residues. The trim removed 6 bases at V and 4 bases at J, leaving 5 bases unmatched. The CDR3 coding sequence is TGTGCCAGCAGGGGGACAGGATTGTACGAGCAGTACTTC. Amino acid sequence: CASRGTGLYEQYF.

The J gene is TRBJ2-5, the V gene TRBV7-9; TRBD2 matches 8 bases. Germline CDR1 SEHNR, CDR2 FQNEAQ (reference sequence). V shed 5 bases and J 3 bases; nucleotides not matched to a gene: 11. This CDR3 contains 16 residues. This CDR3 reads CASSHVAGRGEETQYF. CDR3 nucleotides: TGTGCCAGCAGCCACGTAGCGGGGAGAGGAGAAGAGACCCAGTACTTC.

The chain employs TRBV28 and TRBJ2-4; 9 nucleotides match TRBD1. Germline V CDR1 and CDR2: MDHEN, SYDVKM. J was trimmed by 2 bases and V by 0 bases; bases with no gene match: 8. The CDR3 is made up of 18 amino acids. CDR3 coding DNA: TGTGCCAGCAGTTTATGGGGAAGGGGACAGGGATCCAAAAACATTCAGTACTTC. Translated: CASSLWGRGQGSKNIQYF.